Below, 18 T cell receptor beta chains from the same sample are listed, as sequenced in a study of blood T cell repertoires in COVID-19. Profiling relied on immunoSEQ multiplex PCR, and the TCRdb table lists in-frame clones only, not all of them. The repertoire has tens of thousands of clones, nearly 90% of them found once; the top ten carry roughly 4%. The material sequenced was peripheral blood. The receptor set was obtained from a man in his forties or fifties with active COVID-19.

This clone was observed once. V and J are TRBV19 and TRBJ2-7; 10 nucleotides agree with TRBD1. V was clipped by 4 bases and J by 3 bases; unmatched bases: 9. The CDR3 runs 16 residues. In germline, CDR1 is LNHDA, CDR2 SQIVND (reference sequence). The CDR3 DNA sequence: TGTGCCAGTAGTAGTTTTAGGGACAGGGGAAACTACGAGCAGTACTTC. It yields the protein CASSSFRDRGNYEQYF.

The J gene is TRBJ2-5, the V gene TRBV6-6, with a tentative D call TRBD2 (5 bases). The V gene lost 6 bases and the J gene lost 5 bases, with 10 bases spanning the gap. The CDR3 consists of 12 residues. The germline V gene encodes CDR1 MNHNY and CDR2 SVGAGI (reference sequence). The CDR3 region is CASRATGETQYF. Written as DNA, the CDR3 is TGTGCCAGCAGAGCCACGGGGGAGACCCAGTACTTC.

In its sample, this clone was seen once. The chain carries TRBV4-1 and TRBJ2-3; D is possibly TRBD1 (6 bases). Germline V gene data show CDR1 as MGHRA and CDR2 as YSYEKL. V was pared by 5 bases and J by 0 bases, with 12 bases between. The CDR3 contains 15 residues. CDR3: CASSSTGTSTDTQYF. CDR3 DNA sequence: TGCGCCAGCAGCTCGACAGGCACTAGCACAGATACGCAGTATTTT.

The chain links TRBV2 to TRBJ1-5; D remains ambiguous. V was clipped by 0 bases and J by 4 bases, with 10 bases between them. The CDR3 runs to 15 residues. CDR1 and CDR2 (germline): SNHLY, FYNNEI. Written as DNA, the CDR3 is TGTGCCAGCAGTGAAGCTCCCAGACTAAATCAGCCCCAGCATTTT. This gives the protein CASSEAPRLNQPQHF. Full variable domain (outside the CDR3, taken from reference TRBV2 and TRBJ1-5): EPEVTQTPSHQVTQMGQEVILRCVPISNHLYFYWYRQILGQKVEFLVSFYNNEISEKSEIFDDQFSVERPDGSNFTLKIRSTKLEDSAMYFCASSEAPRLNQPQHFGDGTRLSIL.

The chain joins TRBV3-1 (or the pseudogene TRBV3-2) to TRBJ1-1, with TRBD1 matching 8 bases. V shed 5 bases and J 7 bases; nucleotides not matched to a gene: 9. The CDR3 runs to 14 residues. Looked up from germline, CDR1 is LGHDT and CDR2 is YNNKEL (reference sequence). The CDR3 region is CASSDRQGFSEAFF. As DNA, the CDR3 is TGTGCCAGCAGCGACCGACAGGGGTTTAGTGAAGCTTTCTTT.

The V call is TRBV5-6, the J call TRBJ1-6; weak D call: TRBD1 (6 bases). The CDR3 spans 14 residues. Trimming took off 4 bases at V and 7 bases at J, with 12 bases between the two ends. The V gene's germline CDR1 is SGHDT and CDR2 YYEEEE. The CDR3 protein is CASSRTVSNSPLHF. CDR3 bases: TGTGCCAGCAGCCGGACAGTTTCGAATTCACCCCTCCACTTT.

The rearrangement uses TRBV18 and TRBJ2-1; D not certain. This CDR3 contains 15 residues. Trimming removed 3 bases at V and 2 bases at J, with 11 bases between. Germline-derived CDR1 and CDR2 are KGHSH and LQKENI. DNA for the CDR3: TGTGCCAGCTCACCGCTAGGTCCCACCTACAATGAGCAGTTCTTC. It codes for CASSPLGPTYNEQFF.

The V call is TRBV4-1, the J call TRBJ1-1; D gene unclear. Per germline, CDR1 MGHRA and CDR2 YSYEKL. V gave up 2 bases and J gave up 11 bases, with 21 bases separating them. The CDR3 sequence is 15 residues long. The CDR3 DNA sequence: TGCGCCAGCAGCCAACACCTGGACGGGAACCCGAGGGCTTTCTTT. It translates to CASSQHLDGNPRAFF.

V is TRBV11-2 and J is TRBJ1-4, with D perhaps matching TRBD1 (6 bases). Germline assignment: CDR1 SGHAT and CDR2 FQNNGV. The ends were cut back, 4 bases at V and 6 bases at J, with 15 bases in the middle. This CDR3 has 15 amino acids. The CDR3 reads CASSSRGIRDEKLFF. The CDR3 DNA follows: TGTGCCAGCAGCTCCAGGGGTATTCGGGATGAAAAACTGTTTTTT.

V and J are TRBV27 and TRBJ1-5; 7 bases are a match to TRBD1. CDR1 is MNHEY, CDR2 SMNVEV, per germline (reference sequence). V dropped 3 bases and J dropped 1; count of bases not matched to a gene: 3. The CDR3 runs 15 residues. The CDR3 DNA follows: TGTGCCAGCAGTTTTCAGGGGGGAAGCAATCAGCCCCAGCATTTT. Translating it yields CASSFQGGSNQPQHF.

This clone has a single count. The chain uses TRBV25-1 and TRBJ1-1; 7 bases map to TRBD1. The CDR3 length is 16 residues. V shed 7 bases, J shed 3 bases, and the junction held 14 bases outside the gene matches. CDR1 is MGHDK and CDR2 is SYGVNS in the germline V gene. Written as DNA, the CDR3 is TGTGCCAGCAACCGAGGCGAGGGGGCTCGACACACTGAAGCTTTCTTT. Amino acids: CASNRGEGARHTEAFF.

This sequence joins TRBV20-1 and TRBJ1-1; no firm D call. CDR1 and CDR2 from the germline V gene are DFQATT and SNEGSKA (reference sequence). Trimming removed 6 bases at V and 2 bases at J, with 7 bases between. The length of the CDR3 is 11 residues. The CDR3 DNA reads TGCAGTGCAAGTATAAACACTGAAGCTTTCTTT. It translates to CSASINTEAFF.

The chain has TRBV19 and TRBJ2-2; a weak D match, TRBD2 (7 bases). CDR3 length: 15 residues. Germline loops: CDR1 LNHDA, CDR2 SQIVND (reference sequence). V was pared by 6 bases and J by 0 bases, with 11 bases between. The CDR3 sequence: CASSGGPSNTGELFF. CDR3 coding DNA: TGTGCCAGTAGCGGGGGGCCCTCGAACACCGGGGAGCTGTTTTTT.

The genes are TRBV27 and TRBJ2-7; 12 positions match TRBD2. Trimming at V came to 6 bases and at J to 4 bases, leaving 1 base not matched to a gene. The CDR3 covers 13 residues. Germline-derived CDR1 and CDR2 are MNHEY and SMNVEV (reference sequence). In nucleotides, the CDR3 is TGTGCCAGCAGGACTAGCGGGGGTTACGAGCAGTACTTC. Protein: CASRTSGGYEQYF.

This clone was recorded once. The chain joins TRBV4-2 to TRBJ2-3, with TRBD2 as a possible D gene (6 bases). V was cut by 0 bases and J by 1 base, with 11 bases left in between. Looked up from germline, CDR1 is LGHNA and CDR2 is YNFKEQ. There are 16 residues in the CDR3. The CDR3 loop reads CASSQDSSGRTDTQYF. The CDR3 nucleotides are TGTGCCAGCAGCCAAGATTCGAGCGGGCGCACAGATACGCAGTATTTT.

This chain links TRBV20-1 with TRBJ2-5; D is undetermined. Germline values: CDR1 DFQATT, CDR2 SNEGSKA (reference sequence). The germline V and J ends were trimmed by 3 bases and 5 bases, with 4 bases remaining between them. The CDR3 runs to 10 residues. The CDR3 reads CSASLETQYF. CDR3 nucleotides: TGCAGTGCTAGCTTGGAGACCCAGTACTTC.

The V gene is TRBV18, the J gene TRBJ2-1, with D unresolved. The CDR3 extends over 12 amino acids. Trimming removed 4 bases from V and 7 bases from J, with 8 bases in between. Germline V gene lookup returns CDR1 KGHSH and CDR2 LQKENI. The chain's CDR3 is CASSLSNNEQFF. The DNA of the CDR3 is TGTGCCAGCTCACTCTCTAATAATGAGCAGTTCTTC.

CDR3 amino acids: CASSPPVGASDEQFF. CDR3 in DNA: TGCGCCAGCAGCCCCCCGGTGGGAGCTTCCGATGAGCAGTTCTTC. The V call is TRBV5-1, the J call TRBJ2-1; D may be TRBD2 (5 bases). Trimming took 4 bases from V and 8 from J, leaving 19 bases between them. There are 15 residues in the CDR3. Germline CDR1 reads SGHRS; CDR2 reads YFSETQ.